The rows below give T cell receptor beta chains drawn from one sample of a study of blood T cells in healthy people across ages. TCRdb re-called the 5' RACE reads with MiXCR, one entry per CDR3 protein. The data contain 650,000 to 700,000 distinct CDR3 sequences, 52% of them singletons. Sequencing input: blood. The source of these receptors is a woman of 80 years or more in good health. The CDR3 runs from the conserved cysteine through the conserved F or W. Each record gives: CDR3 protein, J gene, V gene.

CASSYLTPRQRGGGYEQYF	TRBJ2-7	TRBV7-8
CSGKGGNQPQHF	TRBJ1-5	TRBV20-1
CSARAGGPSDTQYF	TRBJ2-3	TRBV20-1
CASSTLGLRDLSTDTQYF	TRBJ2-3	TRBV7-9
CATRDTSSGGNYEQFF	TRBJ2-1	TRBV15
CASSYAGRVSGDTIYF	TRBJ1-3	TRBV6-6
CASSKGKTRDGFF	TRBJ2-1	TRBV21-1
CATRDGGTVQETLYF	TRBJ2-5	TRBV24-1
CASGLRQQSDTQYF	TRBJ2-3	TRBV12-3/TRBV12-4
CASSGLYEQYF	TRBJ2-7	TRBV28
CASRPLGGRLNEQFF	TRBJ2-1	TRBV6-5
CSAAGQSGTGELFF	TRBJ2-2	TRBV20-1
CASSEARGTGGRNTQYF	TRBJ2-3	TRBV6-1
CSVVFWGSGSYNEQFF	TRBJ2-1	TRBV29-1
CASSVDGRSDNEPYF	TRBJ2-7	TRBV9
CASSFISPARDTQYF	TRBJ2-3	TRBV5-1
CSVDAAGRETQYF	TRBJ2-5	TRBV29-1
CASSLAGGTGGNEQFF	TRBJ2-1	TRBV5-1
CAWSWDSSYEQYF	TRBJ2-7	TRBV30
CASSLYGTGDNQPQHF	TRBJ1-5	TRBV5-1
CASSYAVGAPYGYTF	TRBJ1-2	TRBV6-5
CASSLGKGQSNQPQHF	TRBJ1-5	TRBV12-3/TRBV12-4